This paragraph reports one TCR beta chain. cDNA molecules, individually, were tagged with unique molecular identifiers. TCRdb reprocessed the 5' RACE reads with MiXCR, giving one entry per CDR3 protein. The table lists under 75,000 distinct CDR3 sequences, more than 9.5% of them singletons. This specimen comes from a study of early T cells in non-severe SARS-CoV-2 infection. The CDR3 is 16 residues long. V shed 4 bases and J shed 14 bases, with 24 bases lying between them. The sequenced sample was whole blood. The clonotype was recovered from an adult who was a healthcare worker with PCR-confirmed SARS-CoV-2 infection or an uninfected control (not recorded which). The J gene is TRBJ1-6, the V gene TRBV12-3 or TRBV12-4; a weak D match, TRBD1 (5 bases). The CDR3 DNA is TGTGCCAGCAGTTCCGAGACCAGCATTGCCTGGGGGACCCTCCACTTT. This sequence encodes CASSSETSIAWGTLHF.